Below are 24 T cell receptor beta chains sequenced from a single sample in a study of T-cell memory formation after mild COVID-19. From the 5' RACE reads, TCRdb called clonotypes with MiXCR, one entry per CDR3 protein. Altogether about 260,000 distinct CDR3 sequences are present, around 16% being singletons, with the ten largest covering 22%. Material for sequencing was PBMCs or a T cell subset sorted from them (not recorded which). The source is a man between 18 and 35 years old who had mild COVID-19 (a few samples of this study predate the infection). Cell type and time point are not known.

This clonotype was counted between two and nine times. The rearrangement links TRBV12-3 or TRBV12-4 to TRBJ2-3; 8 bases align to TRBD1. The junction had 12 bases not matched to a gene; V was cut back by 6 bases and J by 7 bases. The CDR3 is 15 amino acids. CDR3 DNA: TGTGCCAGCAGCCTCAGCGCCCAGGGGGCCTATACGCAGTATTTT. This sequence encodes CASSLSAQGAYTQYF.

This chain uses TRBV11-2 with TRBJ2-7, with TRBD2 matching over 8 bases. This CDR3 has 15 residues. Germline values: CDR1 SGHAT, CDR2 FQNNGV. Trimming cost V 6 bases and J 1 base; bases outside gene matches: 8. The CDR3 sequence: CASRTLAGLSYEQYF. The CDR3 coding sequence is TGTGCCAGCAGAACATTAGCGGGATTGTCCTACGAGCAGTACTTC. The full variable domain, with the rest looked up from reference TRBV11-2 and TRBJ2-7, is EAGVAQSPRYKIIEKRQSVAFWCNPISGHATLYWYQQILGQGPKLLIQFQNNGVVDDSQLPKDRFSAERLKGVDSTLKIQPAKLEDSAVYLCASRTLAGLSYEQYFGPGTRLTVT.

The genes are TRBV30 and TRBJ2-1; D is possibly TRBD1 (6 bases). Per germline, CDR1 GTSNPN and CDR2 SVGIG (reference sequence). This CDR3 is 11 amino acids long. V lost 3 bases, J lost 8 bases, and 8 bases lay in between. CDR3 sequence: CAWSRGYEQFF. The CDR3, as DNA: TGTGCCTGGAGCAGGGGTTATGAGCAGTTCTTC. Supplemented by reference TRBV30 and TRBJ2-1, the full variable domain reads SQTIHQWPATLVQPVGSPLSLECTVEGTSNPNLYWYRQAAGRGLQLLFYSVGIGQISSEVPQNLSASRPQDRQFILSSKKLLLSDSGFYLCAWSRGYEQFFGPGTRLTVL.

The chain couples TRBV7-6 to TRBJ2-2; perhaps TRBD2 as D (6 bases). Germline CDR1 and CDR2: SGHVS and FNYEAQ. The CDR3 sequence is 16 residues long. Trimming took 1 base from V and 1 from J, leaving 10 bases between them. CDR3 region: CASSLGSGENTGELFF. In DNA form, the CDR3 reads TGTGCCAGCAGCTTAGGTAGCGGAGAGAACACCGGGGAGCTGTTTTTT.

The chain joins TRBV6-5 to TRBJ2-1; maybe TRBD2 (6 bases). The germline V gene has CDR1 MNHEY and CDR2 SVGAGI. Trimming left V 0 bases short and J 6 bases short, with 9 bases between. The CDR3 extends over 14 amino acids. The CDR3 region has the DNA TGTGCCAGCAGTTACTCGATGGGGGGCAATGAGCAGTTCTTC. This sequence encodes CASSYSMGGNEQFF.

The V call is TRBV6-2 or TRBV6-3, the J call TRBJ1-4; 9 nucleotides align to TRBD1. CDR3 length equals 16 residues. V lost 7 bases and J lost 10; bases outside the gene matches: 16. Germline V lookup: CDR1 MNHEY, CDR2 SVGEGT. The CDR3 protein is CASTGDREYPRIKLFF. In nucleotides, the CDR3 is TGTGCCAGCACGGGGGACAGGGAATATCCGAGGATAAAACTGTTTTTT.

Only a few counts were recorded for this clonotype. The gene calls are TRBV4-1 and TRBJ1-1; 10 positions match TRBD1. With V trimmed by 4 bases and J by 0 bases, 11 bases remained unmatched. Germline loops: CDR1 MGHRA, CDR2 YSYEKL. This CDR3 is 18 amino acids long. The CDR3 is CASSPKATGGGLNTEAFF. The CDR3 DNA reads as TGCGCCAGCAGCCCTAAAGCGACAGGGGGCGGTTTGAACACTGAAGCTTTCTTT.

This rearrangement joins TRBV29-1 to TRBJ2-1; tentatively, D is TRBD1 (6 bases). V dropped 6 bases and J dropped 1 base, with 10 bases sitting between them. This CDR3 is built from 13 residues. Germline V lookup: CDR1 SQVTM, CDR2 ANQGSEA. Here the CDR3 reads CSVAGVSYNEQFF. In DNA form, the CDR3 reads TGCAGCGTGGCAGGGGTTTCCTACAATGAGCAGTTCTTC.

J is TRBJ2-1 and V is TRBV4-3; D tentatively reads TRBD1 or TRBD2 (5 bases each). Germline V gene sequence: CDR1 LGHNA, CDR2 YSLEER. Between the trimmed V and J ends, which lost 4 bases and 2 bases, there was a span of 18 bases. This CDR3 has 17 amino acids. The CDR3 DNA reads as TGCGCCAGCAGCCCCTCCCGCAGGGACCCGGCCTACAATGAGCAGTTCTTC. The encoded protein is CASSPSRRDPAYNEQFF.

The chain carries TRBV5-1 and TRBJ1-6, with D hard to call. Germline-derived CDR1 and CDR2 are SGHRS and YFSETQ. V lost 4 bases and J 6 bases, leaving 8 bases between the germline ends. The CDR3 sequence is 13 residues long. The CDR3 DNA sequence: TGCGCCAGCAGCGAGCCGGGTAATTCACCCCTCCACTTT. This codes for CASSEPGNSPLHF.

This clonotype was found many times. This chain links TRBV7-9 with TRBJ1-6; no definite D call. The ends were cut back, 5 bases at V and 6 bases at J, with 8 bases in the middle. The CDR3 is 13 residues long. Germline V gene lookup returns CDR1 SEHNR and CDR2 FQNEAQ (reference sequence). CDR3 DNA: TGTGCCAGCAGCCCCGCCAGTAATTCACCCCTCCACTTT. Translated: CASSPASNSPLHF.

This sequence joins TRBV6-1 and TRBJ1-5; possibly TRBD1 for D (6 bases). There are 16 residues in the CDR3. From germline, CDR1 is MNHNS and CDR2 SASEGT. Trimming removed 3 bases from V and 4 bases from J, with 16 bases in between. The CDR3 here is CASSEWGGQMNQPQHF. Written as DNA, the CDR3 is TGTGCCAGCAGTGAGTGGGGTGGACAGATGAATCAGCCCCAGCATTTT.

The chain couples TRBV5-1 to TRBJ2-7, with a tentative D call TRBD1 (5 bases). Trimming stripped 4 bases from V and 2 bases from J, with 13 bases between. This CDR3 has 14 residues. Per germline, CDR1 SGHRS and CDR2 YFSETQ. The CDR3 protein is CASSPGRAPYEQYF. As DNA, the CDR3 is TGCGCCAGCAGCCCCGGCAGGGCCCCCTACGAGCAGTACTTC.

J is TRBJ1-1 and V is TRBV29-1, with 8 nucleotides matching TRBD1. With 3 bases clipped from V and 4 bases from J, the junction kept 7 bases outside the gene matches. The V gene's germline CDR1 is SQVTM and CDR2 ANQGSEA. The CDR3 is 14 amino acids. CDR3 region: CSVDHSGTGTEAFF. CDR3 coding DNA: TGCAGCGTTGATCACTCAGGGACAGGCACTGAAGCTTTCTTT.

The chain is built from TRBV6-6 and TRBJ2-7; 7 nucleotides match TRBD1. The CDR3 length is 14 residues. Losses at the gene ends were 5 bases for V and 0 bases for J; bases not matched to a gene: 4. Looked up from germline, CDR1 is MNHNY and CDR2 is SVGAGI (reference sequence). The DNA for the CDR3 is TGTGCCAGCAGTACCCGGGACAGCTCCTACGAGCAGTACGTC. Translation gives CASSTRDSSYEQYV.

This chain uses TRBV5-5 with TRBJ2-5, with D possibly being TRBD2 (6 bases). The germline V gene has CDR1 SGHKS and CDR2 YYEKEE (reference sequence). V was shortened by 2 bases and J by 7 bases, with 12 bases between the two germline ends. The CDR3 sequence is 13 residues long. CDR3 protein: CASSLRGRGTQYF. DNA of the CDR3: TGTGCCAGCAGCTTACGGGGGAGAGGGACCCAGTACTTC.

The table lists this clonotype with many counts. The rearrangement uses TRBV5-1 and TRBJ1-2; D uncertain. Trimming shortened V by 4 bases and J by 2 bases, and 9 bases separated the two germline ends. CDR1 SGHRS and CDR2 YFSETQ come from the germline V gene. CDR3 size: 13 residues. This chain's CDR3 is CASSIGINYGYTF. The DNA of the CDR3 is TGCGCCAGCAGCATCGGGATAAACTATGGCTACACCTTC.

The genes are TRBV7-6 and TRBJ1-2; tentatively, D is TRBD1 (5 bases). The CDR3 totals 13 residues. CDR1 and CDR2 (germline): SGHVS, FNYEAQ. The V end lost 5 bases, the J end lost 6 bases, and 13 bases lay between the germline ends. The CDR3 loop reads CASSAARQNGYTF. CDR3 nucleotide sequence: TGTGCCAGCAGCGCAGCTCGACAGAATGGCTACACCTTC. Based on the CDR3 plus reference TRBV7-6 and TRBJ1-2, the full variable domain is GAGVSQSPRYKVTKRGQDVALRCDPISGHVSLYWYRQALGQGPEFLTYFNYEAQQDKSGLPNDRFSAERPEGSISTLTIQRTEQRDSAMYRCASSAARQNGYTFGSGTRLTVV.

This chain links TRBV7-3 with TRBJ1-2; D may be TRBD1 (6 bases). Trimming stripped 6 bases from V and 2 bases from J, with 16 bases between. The CDR3 sequence is 15 residues long. Germline V gene data show CDR1 as SGHTA and CDR2 as FQGTGA. As DNA, the CDR3 is TGTGCCAGCAGACCGACGGGGGGCCCAAACTATGGCTACACCTTC. This translates into CASRPTGGPNYGYTF. The whole variable domain, remainder taken from reference TRBV7-3 and TRBJ1-2, is GAGVSQTPSNKVTEKGKYVELRCDPISGHTALYWYRQSLGQGPEFLIYFQGTGAADDSGLPNDRFFAVRPEGSVSTLKIQRTERGDSAVYLCASRPTGGPNYGYTFGSGTRLTVV.

The V call is TRBV28, the J call TRBJ1-5; no firm D call. This CDR3 contains 11 residues. V lost 5 bases and J lost 11, with 10 bases in between. Germline CDR1 reads MDHEN; CDR2 reads SYDVKM. CDR3 sequence (DNA): TGTGCCAGCAGTCTGAGACTGGCCCAGCATTTT. Translation: CASSLRLAQHF.

The table lists this clonotype with a few counts. V usage is TRBV7-9 and J usage is TRBJ1-5, with D possibly TRBD1 on 6 matching bases. Germline CDR1 SEHNR, CDR2 FQNEAQ (reference sequence). The CDR3 is 17 residues long. Trimming shortened V by 5 bases and J by 2 bases, and 19 bases separated the two germline ends. CDR3 residues: CASSPLGDWGRNQPQHF. The CDR3 coding sequence is TGTGCCAGCAGCCCCCTCGGGGACTGGGGGCGCAATCAGCCCCAGCATTTT.

This chain links TRBV2 with TRBJ2-2; perhaps TRBD2 as D (6 bases). V was cut by 0 bases and J by 7 bases, with 12 bases left in between. Germline lookup yields CDR1 SNHLY and CDR2 FYNNEI. This CDR3 is 15 amino acids long. CDR3 sequence reads: CASSEAGGLSGELFF. The CDR3 region has the DNA TGTGCCAGCAGTGAAGCGGGGGGATTAAGCGGGGAGCTGTTTTTT.

This clonotype has at least ten counts. In nucleotides, the CDR3 is TGTGCCTGGAGTGTACAGGGGGCAGATACGCAGTATTTT. Residues: CAWSVQGADTQYF. This chain uses TRBV30 with TRBJ2-3; 8 bases are a match to TRBD1. Germline assignment: CDR1 GTSNPN and CDR2 SVGIG (reference sequence). V gave up 0 bases and J gave up 4 bases; unmatched junction bases: 0. The CDR3 runs to 13 residues.

J is TRBJ2-1 and V is TRBV29-1; maybe TRBD1 (5 bases). Germline CDR1 is SQVTM and CDR2 is ANQGSEA. V was trimmed by 2 bases and J by 9 bases, leaving 17 bases between them. The CDR3 is 14 residues long. The CDR3 reads CSVERQGRLAEQFF. The CDR3 coding sequence is TGCAGCGTTGAAAGGCAGGGAAGATTGGCTGAGCAGTTCTTC.